This T cell receptor beta chain was identified during a study of CXCR3-negative and CXCR3-positive naive CD8 T cells. Per germline, CDR1 SGHAT and CDR2 FQNNGV. The CDR3 sequence is 11 residues long. cDNA libraries for TRB were generated by 5' RACE incorporating UMI labels. Each CDR3 protein gets one entry in TCRdb, which reprocessed the 5' RACE reads and gives no DNA. Its listing shows under 50,000 distinct CDR3 sequences. Sequencing used naive CXCR3- CD8+ T cells from blood. Subset described: CD45RO-CCR7+CD27+CD95- naive CD8+ T cells lacking CXCR3 (TNR3-). The chain recombines TRBV11-2 with TRBJ1-1. This TCR came from a human donor in good health. Some clones in this sample may be carry-over from other donors' samples. CDR3 in amino acids: CASSHNTEAFF.